This T cell receptor beta chain was sequenced during a study of lymphopenia after photon versus proton radiotherapy. As concerns this clone: Its matching antigen is unknown.

Some clones are missing from TCRdb's copy, which holds only in-frame ones; the method was immunoSEQ multiplex PCR. The top ten clones hold 1.5% to 2% of a sample with approximately 7,200 clones, approximately 93% of them seen once. Looked up from germline, CDR1 is MNHEY and CDR2 is SMNVEV (reference sequence). The CDR3 is 15 residues long. V was clipped by 5 bases and J by 3 bases; unmatched bases: 9. Study observations and caveats: Proton therapy kept repertoires fairly stable, unlike photons, which gained effector/memory cells. Oligoclonal CD8+ Temra expansion after nadir drove photon patients' diversity drop. A bigger post-nadir fall in TCR diversity correlated inversely with survival time in deceased patients.

This TCR came from a woman in her 50s with cholangiocarcinoma. The V and J genes are TRBV27 and TRBJ1-2, with 7 bases lining up with TRBD1. The specimen was peripheral blood, collected from a patient treated with photon-based radiotherapy. CDR3 DNA sequence: TGTGCCAGCAGTCCGACAGGGAAGGTATACTATGGCTACACCTTC. This codes for CASSPTGKVYYGYTF.